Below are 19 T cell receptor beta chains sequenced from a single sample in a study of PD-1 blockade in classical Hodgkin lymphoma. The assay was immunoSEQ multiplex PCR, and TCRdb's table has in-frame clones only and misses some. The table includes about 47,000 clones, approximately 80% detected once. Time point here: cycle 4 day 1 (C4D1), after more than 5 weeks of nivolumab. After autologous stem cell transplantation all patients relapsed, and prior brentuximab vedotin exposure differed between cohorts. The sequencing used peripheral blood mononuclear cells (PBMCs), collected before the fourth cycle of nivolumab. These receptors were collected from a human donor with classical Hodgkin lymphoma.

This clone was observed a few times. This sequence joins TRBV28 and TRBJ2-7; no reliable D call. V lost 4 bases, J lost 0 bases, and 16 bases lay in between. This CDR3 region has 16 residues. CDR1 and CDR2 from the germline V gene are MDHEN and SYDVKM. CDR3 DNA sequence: TGTGCCAGCAGTTCCCAAGGGCCCGTAAGCTCCTACGAGCAGTACTTC. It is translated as CASSSQGPVSSYEQYF.

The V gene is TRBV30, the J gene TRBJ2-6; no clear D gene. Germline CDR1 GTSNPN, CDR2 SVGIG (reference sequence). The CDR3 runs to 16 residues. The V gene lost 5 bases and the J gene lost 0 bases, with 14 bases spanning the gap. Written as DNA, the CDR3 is TGTGCCTGGGCGACCCGTATTTTCTCTGGGGCCAACGTCCTGACTTTC. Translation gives CAWATRIFSGANVLTF.

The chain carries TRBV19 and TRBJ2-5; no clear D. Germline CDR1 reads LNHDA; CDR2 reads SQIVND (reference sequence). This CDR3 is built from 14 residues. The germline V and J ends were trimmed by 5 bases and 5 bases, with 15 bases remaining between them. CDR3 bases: TGTGCCAGTAGTCCCCGGGTGGTACGCGAGACCCAGTACTTC. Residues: CASSPRVVRETQYF.

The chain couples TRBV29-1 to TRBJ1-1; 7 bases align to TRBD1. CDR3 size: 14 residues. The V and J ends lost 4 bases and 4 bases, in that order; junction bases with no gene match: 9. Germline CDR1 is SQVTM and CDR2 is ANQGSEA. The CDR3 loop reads CSVALSGGGTEAFF. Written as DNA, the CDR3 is TGCAGCGTTGCCCTGTCAGGGGGAGGCACTGAAGCTTTCTTT.

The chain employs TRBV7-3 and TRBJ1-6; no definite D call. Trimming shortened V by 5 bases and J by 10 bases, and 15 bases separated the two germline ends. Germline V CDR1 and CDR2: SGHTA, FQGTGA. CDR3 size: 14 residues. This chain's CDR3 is CASSEQRSGSPLHF. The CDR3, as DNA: TGTGCCAGCAGCGAACAGAGGTCAGGATCACCCCTCCACTTT.

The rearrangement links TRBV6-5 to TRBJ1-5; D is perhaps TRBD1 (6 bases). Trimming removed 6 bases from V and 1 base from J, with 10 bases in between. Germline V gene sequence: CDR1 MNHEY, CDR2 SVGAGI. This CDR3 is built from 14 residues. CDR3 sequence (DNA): TGTGCCAGCAGGAGGACAGTGAGCAATCAGCCCCAGCATTTT. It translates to CASRRTVSNQPQHF.

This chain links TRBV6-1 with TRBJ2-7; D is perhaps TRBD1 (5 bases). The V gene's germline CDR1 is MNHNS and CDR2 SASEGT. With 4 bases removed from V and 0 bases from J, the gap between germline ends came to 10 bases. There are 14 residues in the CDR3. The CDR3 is CASSGQTGSYEQYF. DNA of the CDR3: TGTGCCAGCAGTGGGCAAACAGGCTCCTACGAGCAGTACTTC.

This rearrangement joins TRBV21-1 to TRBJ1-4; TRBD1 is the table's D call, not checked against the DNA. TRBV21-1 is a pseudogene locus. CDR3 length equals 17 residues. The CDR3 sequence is CASSKADRVTSNEKLFF. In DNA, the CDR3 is TGTGCCAGCAGCAAAGCCGACAGGGTTACATCTAATGAAAAACTGTTTTTT.

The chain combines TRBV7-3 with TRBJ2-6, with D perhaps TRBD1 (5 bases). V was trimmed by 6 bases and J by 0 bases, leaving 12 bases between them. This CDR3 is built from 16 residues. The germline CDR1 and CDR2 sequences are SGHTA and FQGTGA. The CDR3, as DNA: TGTGCCAGCAGTCCTCAGGGAACCTCTGGGGCCAACGTCCTGACTTTC. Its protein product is CASSPQGTSGANVLTF.

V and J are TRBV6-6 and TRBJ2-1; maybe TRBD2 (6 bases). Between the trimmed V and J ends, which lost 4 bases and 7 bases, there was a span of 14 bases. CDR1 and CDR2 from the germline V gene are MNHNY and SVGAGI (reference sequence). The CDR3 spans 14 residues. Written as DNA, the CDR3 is TGTGCCAGCAGTTCCCCGGAGGGCCGAAATGAGCAGTTCTTC. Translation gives CASSSPEGRNEQFF.

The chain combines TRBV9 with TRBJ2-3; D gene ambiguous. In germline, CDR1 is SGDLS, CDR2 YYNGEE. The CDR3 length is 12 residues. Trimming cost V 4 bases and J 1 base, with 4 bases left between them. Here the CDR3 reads CASSIRTDTQYF. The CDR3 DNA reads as TGTGCCAGCAGCATCCGCACAGATACGCAGTATTTT.

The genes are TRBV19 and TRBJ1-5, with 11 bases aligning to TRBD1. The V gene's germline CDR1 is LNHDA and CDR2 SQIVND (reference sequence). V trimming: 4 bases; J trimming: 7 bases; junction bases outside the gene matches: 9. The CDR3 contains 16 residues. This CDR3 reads CASSTRDRGSGQPQHF. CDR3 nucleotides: TGTGCCAGTAGTACCCGGGACAGGGGGTCCGGGCAGCCCCAGCATTTT.

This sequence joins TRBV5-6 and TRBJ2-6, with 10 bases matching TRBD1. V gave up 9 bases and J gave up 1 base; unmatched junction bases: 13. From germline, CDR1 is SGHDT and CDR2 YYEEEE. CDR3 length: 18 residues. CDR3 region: CATLPSGTGDSGANVLTF. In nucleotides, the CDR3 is TGTGCCACCCTACCATCCGGGACAGGGGATTCTGGGGCCAACGTCCTGACTTTC.

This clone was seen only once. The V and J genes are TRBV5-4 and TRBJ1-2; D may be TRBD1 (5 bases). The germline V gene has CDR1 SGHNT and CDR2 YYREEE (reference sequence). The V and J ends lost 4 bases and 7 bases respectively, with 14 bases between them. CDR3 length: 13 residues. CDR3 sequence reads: CASSTPRGGGYTF. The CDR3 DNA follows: TGTGCCAGCAGCACCCCACGCGGGGGTGGCTACACCTTC.

The CDR3 nucleotides read TGTGCCAGCAGGGACTCCGGGGGCAATCAGCCCCAGCATTTT. The encoded protein is CASRDSGGNQPQHF. The rearrangement uses TRBV2 and TRBJ1-5; D is uncertain. The CDR3 has 14 residues. Trimming took off 6 bases at V and 2 bases at J, with 11 bases between the two ends. Germline assignment: CDR1 SNHLY and CDR2 FYNNEI.

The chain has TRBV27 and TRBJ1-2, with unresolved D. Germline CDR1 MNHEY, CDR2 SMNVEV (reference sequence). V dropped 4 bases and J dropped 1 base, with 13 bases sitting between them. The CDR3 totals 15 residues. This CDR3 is CASSYSPQNNYGYTF. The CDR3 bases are TGTGCCAGCAGTTACTCGCCACAGAATAACTATGGCTACACCTTC.

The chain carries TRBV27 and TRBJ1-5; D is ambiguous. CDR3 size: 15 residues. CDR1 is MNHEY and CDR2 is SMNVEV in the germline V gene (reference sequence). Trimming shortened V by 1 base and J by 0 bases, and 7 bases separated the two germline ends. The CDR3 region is CASSLWADSNQPQHF. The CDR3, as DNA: TGTGCCAGCAGTTTATGGGCTGATAGCAATCAGCCCCAGCATTTT.

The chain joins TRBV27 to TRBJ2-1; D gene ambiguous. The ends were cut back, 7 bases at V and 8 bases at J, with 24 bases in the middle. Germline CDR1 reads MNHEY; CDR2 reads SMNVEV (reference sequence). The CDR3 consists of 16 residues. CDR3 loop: CASIPKGPPLRYEQFF. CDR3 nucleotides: TGTGCCAGCATCCCAAAAGGACCGCCACTTCGGTATGAGCAGTTCTTC.

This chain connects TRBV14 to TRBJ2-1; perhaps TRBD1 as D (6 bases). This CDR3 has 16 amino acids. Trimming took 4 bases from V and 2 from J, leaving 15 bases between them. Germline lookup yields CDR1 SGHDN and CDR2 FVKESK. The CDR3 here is CASSRHTGTAYNEQFF. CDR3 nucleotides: TGTGCCAGCAGCCGCCACACAGGGACGGCCTACAATGAGCAGTTCTTC.